The T cell receptor (beta chain) under discussion was sequenced for a study of T cell responses to AZD1222 COVID-19 vaccine. This clone was picked up one time. The germline gives CDR1 ENHRY, CDR2 SYGVKD. The CDR3 totals 14 residues. V was clipped by 2 bases and J by 7 bases; unmatched bases: 5. TCRdb's table, derived via immunoSEQ multiplex PCR, lists solely in-frame clones and lacks some. Here the sample spans about 140,000 clones, just over 90% being singletons. The sequence was collected from an adult who received the AZD1222 COVID-19 vaccine. The chain is built from TRBV10-3 and TRBJ1-5; 7 nucleotides align to TRBD1. Sequenced here: peripheral blood, sampled 28 days after the second AZD1222 dose. Here the CDR3 reads CAISEKGAGQPQHF. The CDR3 coding sequence is TGTGCCATCAGTGAGAAGGGGGCGGGCCAGCCCCAGCATTTT.